The rows below give T cell receptor beta chains drawn from one sample of a study of blood T cell repertoires in COVID-19. Produced via immunoSEQ multiplex PCR; TCRdb's table is partial and in-frame only. This sample has 200,000 to 250,000 clones, with about 88% found just once. The sample was peripheral blood. These TCRs come from a woman aged 45-65 years with COVID-19, enrolled during active disease. The CDR3 runs from the conserved cysteine through the conserved F or W. Each record gives: J gene, V gene, clone size, D gene, CDR3 protein, CDR3 DNA. A D gene is named only where the DNA matches it firmly. Size tells how often a clone was seen (once, few, many) or the class of an expanded clone, and some rows leave it out.

TRBJ2-1,TRBV5-6,-,-,CASSLTGWSGSYNEQFF,TGTGCCAGCAGTTTGACAGGTTGGAGTGGCTCCTACAATGAGCAGTTCTTC
TRBJ2-2,TRBV9,-,-,CASSRVLSPPGELFF,TGTGCCAGCTCTCGGGTTCTCTCCCCTCCCGGGGAGCTGTTTTTT
TRBJ1-2,TRBV15,-,-,CATSTHTLGGASGGYGYTF,TGTGCCACCAGCACCCACACCTTGGGGGGGGCATCGGGTGGCTATGGCTACACCTTC
TRBJ1-3,TRBV7-2,-,-,CASRRGGPRFLSGNTIYF,TGTGCCAGCAGACGAGGGGGTCCGCGTTTCCTCTCTGGAAACACCATATATTTT
TRBJ1-2,TRBV7-8,-,-,CASSLGGQGGYGYTF,TGTGCCAGCAGCTTAGGGGGTCAGGGAGGCTATGGCTACACCTTC
TRBJ1-1,TRBV24-1,-,-,CATSNGMNTEAFF,TGTGCCACCAGTAACGGGATGAACACTGAAGCTTTCTTT
TRBJ1-3,TRBV11-2,-,-,CASSPRGGTGGNTIYF,TGTGCCAGCAGCCCAAGAGGAGGGACGGGTGGAAACACCATATATTTT
TRBJ2-7,TRBV20-1,few,-,CSARGQVEQYF,TGCAGTGCTAGGGGACAAGTCGAGCAGTACTTC
TRBJ2-3,TRBV19,-,-,CASSKWTNSKDTQYF,TGTGCCAGTAGCAAATGGACTAATAGTAAAGATACGCAGTATTTT
TRBJ2-1,TRBV28,-,TRBD1,CASSPRQGWLNEQFF,TGTGCCAGCAGCCCTCGACAGGGTTGGTTGAATGAGCAGTTCTTC
TRBJ2-2,TRBV6-2/TRBV6-3,-,TRBD1,CASRPHRGRFNGELFF,TGTGCCAGCAGGCCTCACAGGGGGCGGTTTAACGGGGAGCTGTTTTTT
TRBJ2-7,TRBV3-1/TRBV3-2,-,-,CASSPVPGSYEQYF,TGTGCCAGCAGCCCAGTCCCCGGGTCCTACGAGCAGTACTTC
TRBJ2-1,TRBV20-1,-,-,CSAWQNEQFF,TGCAGTGCCTGGCAGAATGAGCAGTTCTTC
TRBJ2-2,TRBV10-2,-,TRBD1,CASRRQGNTGELFF,TGCGCCAGCAGACGACAGGGGAACACCGGGGAGCTGTTTTTT
TRBJ2-7,TRBV10-2,-,TRBD1,CASSRDRAYEQYF,TGCGCCAGCAGCCGGGACAGAGCCTACGAGCAGTACTTC
TRBJ2-7,TRBV27,-,-,CASSLDSSYEQYF,TGTGCCAGCAGTTTAGATAGCTCCTACGAGCAGTACTTC